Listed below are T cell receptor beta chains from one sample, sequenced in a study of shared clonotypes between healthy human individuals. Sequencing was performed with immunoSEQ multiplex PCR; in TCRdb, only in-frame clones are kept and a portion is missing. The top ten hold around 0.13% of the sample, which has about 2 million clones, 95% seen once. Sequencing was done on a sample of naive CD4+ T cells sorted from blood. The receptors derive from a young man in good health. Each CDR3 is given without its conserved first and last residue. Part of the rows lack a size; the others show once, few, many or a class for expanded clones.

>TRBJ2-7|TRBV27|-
ASIRAGTYEQY
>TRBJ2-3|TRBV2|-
ASTDNTDTQY
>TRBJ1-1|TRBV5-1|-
ASSLAISGTEAF
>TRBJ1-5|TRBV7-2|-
ASSSTGGGNQPQH
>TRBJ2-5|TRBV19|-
ASSPWGQAETQY
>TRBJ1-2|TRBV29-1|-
SVSPGTGTYGYT
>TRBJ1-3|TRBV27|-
ASSITAGNTIY
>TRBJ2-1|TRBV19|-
ASSRRLAGVNYNEQF
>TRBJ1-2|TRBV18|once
ASSPSTGTAYGYT
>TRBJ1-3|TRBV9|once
ASSASGTASGNTIY
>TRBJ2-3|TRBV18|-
ASSPPGTQQSDTQY
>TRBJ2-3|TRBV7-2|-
ASSLAGGTDTQY
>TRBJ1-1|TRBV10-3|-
AISSVRGTEAF
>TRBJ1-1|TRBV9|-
ASSPTGYNTEAF
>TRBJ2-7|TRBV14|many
ASSQDGPYEQY
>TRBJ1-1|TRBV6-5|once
ASPGHLNTEAF
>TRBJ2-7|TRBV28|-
ASRLSAGTYEQY
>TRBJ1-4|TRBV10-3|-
AISESNIEKLF
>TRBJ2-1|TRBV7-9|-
ASSPKLAGQYNEQF
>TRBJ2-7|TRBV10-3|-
AISDKGGPYEQY
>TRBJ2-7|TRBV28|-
ASTGQERYEQY
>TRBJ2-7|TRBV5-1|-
ASSGGSRGPPAYEQY
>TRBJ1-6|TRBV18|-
ASSPVLSSSYNSPLH
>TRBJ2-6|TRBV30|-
AYRISGANVLT
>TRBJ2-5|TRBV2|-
ASSGGRQETQY